This T cell receptor beta chain is drawn from a study of cytomegalovirus exposure and HLA in healthy donors (dated by TCRdb to about 2017). Broadly, across the study: In an earlier analysis of approximately 640 of the donors, 250 to 350 Gb of sequence data and 90 million to 120 million unique TCR beta sequences from 180 million or so T cells were reported. Approximately 310 gigabases of sequencing data and around 80 million unique TCR sequences made up an early release that covered 640 HLA-typed donors. Of the 398 genotyped donors, around 81% fell in the genetic ancestry cluster associated with self-reported Caucasian donors. The study aimed to test whether cataloging public T cell receptors could reveal signatures of past pathogen exposure. The T cell repertoires of 550 to 850 subjects were profiled by immunosequencing and related to cytomegalovirus serostatus. Besides the first cohort of roughly 660 subjects, a separate validation cohort made up of 120 different subjects was used. To predict cytomegalovirus infection status, the study brought together high-throughput TCR immunosequencing, statistical association of individual TCRs with disease status, and machine learning. In a later analysis, previously published TCR beta repertoires from 670 or so donors were re-analyzed and high-resolution HLA genotyping was added so that TCR occurrence patterns could be studied. Rather than using new phenotypic data, the later analysis identified candidate immune exposures from TCR beta sequences and from how often those sequences occurred across donors. To decide whether each TCR beta V gene segment behaved as functional or pseudogenic, an earlier analysis of some 600 of the donors relied on high-throughput TCR beta sequencing. Alongside the repertoire data, information on donor age, sex, ethnicity and CMV serostatus was compiled. Genome-wide SNP genotypes for about 65% of the 666 donors were used in a later genetic analysis, which treated that subset as a discovery cohort. All discovery cohort repertoires had been generated using a single sequencing platform. HLA typing included class I and class II loci at four-digit resolution. Typing coverage varied by locus: roughly 629-630 donors for A, B, C, DRB1 and DQB1; about 520 for DQA1; over 600 for DPA1; about 450 for DPB1. Five DR-DQ haplotypes were handled as single units for association and clustering because linkage in the cohort was strong. Across around 400 genotyped donors of the cohort, an average of about 240,000 unique TCR beta nucleotide sequences per donor were sequenced, and around 20% of those sequences were non-productive.

Per the germline V gene, SGHVS is the CDR1 and FQNEAQ is the CDR2. Inclusive of the bounding cysteine and phenylalanine, the CDR3 is 13 residues long. Solely the CDR3 DNA is kept, with 39 bases framed from the first base. The V and J ends are trimmed by 6 bases and 5 bases, leaving 13 bases between them. This clone appeared a single time. This clone's antigen is unknown. No clone much larger than this one lies a single base away; base qualities are absent. Library prep was done by the immunoSEQ multiplex PCR assay. For the multiplex PCR, a mixture combining 60 forward primers for TCR Vbeta segments and 13 reverse primers for TCR Jbeta segments was used. The CDR3 region of rearranged TCR beta genes was amplified from genomic DNA with a multiplex PCR assay. The amplified TCR beta libraries were sequenced on the Illumina HiSeq System as 87-base-pair reads. Per the authors' processing: A later analysis counted tens of millions of unique TCR beta chains across the 670 or so repertoires, and some 11 million of these chains were shared by at least two donors. To remove PCR and sequencing errors, raw reads were error-corrected and collapsed into unique sequences using a nearest-neighbor algorithm that merged closely related sequences. Alignment of CDR3 sequences to IMGT reference sequences was used to assign V, D and J gene segments. For a sequence to be retained, a match of at least six nucleotides to both a V gene segment and a J gene segment was required. Rearrangements were classified as productive when the CDR3 lacked stop codons and remained in frame with V and J, and all other rearrangements were classified as non-productive. Following IMGT convention, CDR3 was defined as the stretch from the second conserved V-encoded cysteine up to the conserved J-encoded phenylalanine. Sequences without an unambiguous match to a single V gene segment were excluded from the earlier analysis of about 640 of the donors. An earlier analysis of several hundred of the donors classified V segments as functional when productive rearrangements were above 56.7% and as segregating when the standard deviation between donors was above 5%. To diagnose cytomegalovirus status from the catalog of TCR beta chain sequences, a statistical classification framework was built. A later analysis assigned V and J genes by comparing TCR nucleotide sequences with IMGT/GENE-DB human TR gene sequences. In a later analysis, CDR3 sequences and most-parsimonious VDJ recombination scenarios were assigned using the TCRdist pipeline. In a later analysis, each TCR beta chain was defined by its CDR3 amino acid sequence together with its V-gene family, and reads lacking a unique V-gene family were excluded. To address suspected cross-contamination and a sequencing artifact, a later analysis removed under 600 highly shared, low-generation-probability nucleotide sequences. A later analysis calculated a clonal expansion index for each public chain from normalized within-repertoire ranks of inferred template counts. A later analysis computed generation probabilities with a VDJ recombination model fitted to out-of-frame rearrangements, and checked the results against IGoR. Hypergeometric tests were used in a later analysis to score TCR-TCR, TCR-HLA and TCR-CMV co-occurrence, with a repertoire-size bias correction applied to the TCR pairs. To estimate false discovery rates, a later analysis permuted the HLA or CMV assignments 20 times. A later analysis grouped co-occurring TCRs with DBSCAN, adding TCRdist sequence similarity when clustering within HLA-allele-positive subsets. For co-occurrence clustering, repertoires with fewer than 30,000 or more than 120,000 public chains were excluded, along with several repertoires with anomalous nucleotide sharing. This immuneACCESS table, as held by TCRdb, lists in-frame sequences with V and J called but not all clones. Of the missing ones, under half trace to an unresolved V gene in checked studies; the others have no known cause. The V and J calls and clone size were taken over from that table, and D and trimming were inferred from the DNA. The sample records approximately 140,000 clones, around four fifths of which are singletons. The ten largest clonotypes hold approximately 1.3% of the sample.

The cohort consisted of more than 650 healthy bone marrow donors. At the time of sampling, all cohort members were nominally healthy, though unrecorded immune exposures were likely present. The donor was CMV seropositive and belonged to the group of some 290 seropositive cohort members. A peripheral blood sample was collected from each donor, and TCR beta sequencing was performed on peripheral blood mononuclear cells. The Qiagen DNeasy Blood Extraction Kit was used to extract genomic DNA from the blood cell samples. Overall study outcomes, separate from this receptor: In the study, approximately 160 TCR beta chains were listed as associated with cytomegalovirus. A later analysis associated 16,951 TCR beta sequences with specific HLA alleles at a false discovery rate of 0.05. Three of the identified cytomegalovirus-associated TCR beta chains were confirmed in vitro to be specific for cytomegalovirus antigens. The cohort was sequenced for TCR beta chains only, and without alpha or paired-chain data the features that could be detected were limited. Strong co-occurrence of HLA alleles, especially DR and DQ, made assigning TCR associations to individual alleles difficult. Presence/absence analyses assumed roughly uniform sequencing depth across donors, an assumption that may not hold. A cluster of highly shared sequence variants was judged likely to be a technical artifact of the sequencing pipeline. Several of the top co-occurrence clusters appeared to be linked to parvovirus B19, influenza, CMV and Epstein-Barr virus, according to a later analysis. Because some donors lacked HLA typing at each locus, the association tests relied only on the typed subset. CMV serostatus was the only immune exposure information available for the cohort. A later genetic analysis reported fewer N-insertions in productive TCRs among donors in an Asian-associated ancestry cluster than the approximately 700-donor mean. Because counts were too low, roughly 16 rarely observed V segments, including chromosome 9 orphons, were excluded from the earlier analysis of 587 of the donors. A further reported finding was that TCR beta sequences accurately predicted the HLA-A and HLA-B alleles for most subjects in the first cohort. According to a later analysis, most CMV-associated TCR beta chains appeared to be HLA-restricted, and the HLA associations seemed to be driven largely by CMV exposure. The classifier was reported to diagnose cytomegalovirus status with high specificity and sensitivity in both the original and validation cohorts. Across donors, most TCR sequences were observed very rarely, whereas some public TCRs were present in many individuals. The authors suggested that the approach could potentially be extended to other disease states and immunological phenotypes. In a later analysis, the rate of TCR association differed among HLA loci, with DRB1 alleles having the most associated TCRs and HLA-C alleles having the fewest. Because the 87-base-pair reads could not distinguish some IMGT-functional V segments, including TRBV6-2 and TRBV6-3, those segments were excluded. In a later analysis, HLA-associated TCR beta chains were found to be more clonally expanded and to have lower generation probabilities than equally common non-associated chains. In an earlier analysis of roughly 500 of the donors, most TCR beta V segments appeared in productive rearrangements about 87% or about 30% of the time, broadly matching IMGT annotations. An association between a missense DCLRE1C variant and V-gene and J-gene trimming of TCR beta chains was found in a later genetic analysis and replicated in an independent cohort. Linkage disequilibrium might explain the correlated functional status among segregating V segments, but an unknown experimental factor could not be ruled out.

The origin of this receptor is a male donor in good health and CMV-seropositive. Material: PBMCs. This sequence uses TRBV7-8 and TRBJ1-2; tentative D gene TRBD1, with 6 bases matching. The CDR3 is CASSNTGPYGYTF. The DNA reads TGTGCCAGCAGTAATACAGGGCCTTATGGCTACACCTTC.